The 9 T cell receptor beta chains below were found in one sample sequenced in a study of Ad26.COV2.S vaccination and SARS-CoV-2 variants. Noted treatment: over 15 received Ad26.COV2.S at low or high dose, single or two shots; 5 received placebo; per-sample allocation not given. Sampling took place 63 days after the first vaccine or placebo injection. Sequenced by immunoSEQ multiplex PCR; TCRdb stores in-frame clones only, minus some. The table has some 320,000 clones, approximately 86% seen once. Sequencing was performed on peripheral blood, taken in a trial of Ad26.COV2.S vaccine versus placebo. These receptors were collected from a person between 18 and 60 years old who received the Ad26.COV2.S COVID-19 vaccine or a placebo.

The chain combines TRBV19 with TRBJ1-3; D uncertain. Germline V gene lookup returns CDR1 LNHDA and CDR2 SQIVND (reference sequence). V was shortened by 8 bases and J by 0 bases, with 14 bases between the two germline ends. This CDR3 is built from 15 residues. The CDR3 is CASSTGGDSGNTIYF. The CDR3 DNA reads TGTGCCAGTTCTACGGGCGGGGACTCTGGAAACACCATATATTTT.

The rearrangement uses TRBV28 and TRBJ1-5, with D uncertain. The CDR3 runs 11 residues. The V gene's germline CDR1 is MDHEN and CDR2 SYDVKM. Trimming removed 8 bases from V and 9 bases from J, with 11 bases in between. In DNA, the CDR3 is TGTGCCAGCGGGAGGGCGAGGCCCCAGCATTTT. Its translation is CASGRARPQHF.

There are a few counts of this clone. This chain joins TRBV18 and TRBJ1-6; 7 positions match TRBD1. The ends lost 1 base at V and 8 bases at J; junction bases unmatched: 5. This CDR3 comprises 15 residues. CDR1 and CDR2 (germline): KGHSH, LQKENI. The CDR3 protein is CASSPLEGADSPLHF. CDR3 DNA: TGTGCCAGCTCACCACTCGAGGGGGCTGATTCACCCCTCCACTTT.

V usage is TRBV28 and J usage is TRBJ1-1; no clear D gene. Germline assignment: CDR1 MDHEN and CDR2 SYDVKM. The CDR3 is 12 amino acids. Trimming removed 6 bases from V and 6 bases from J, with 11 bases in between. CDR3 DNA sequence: TGTGCCAGCAGGCCTGCGTCGGCTGAAGCTTTCTTT. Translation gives CASRPASAEAFF.

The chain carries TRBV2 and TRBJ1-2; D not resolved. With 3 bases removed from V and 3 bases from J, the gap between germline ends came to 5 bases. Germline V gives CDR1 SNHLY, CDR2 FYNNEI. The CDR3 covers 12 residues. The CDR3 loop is CASSDTYYGYTF. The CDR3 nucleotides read TGTGCCAGCAGTGACACCTACTATGGCTACACCTTC.

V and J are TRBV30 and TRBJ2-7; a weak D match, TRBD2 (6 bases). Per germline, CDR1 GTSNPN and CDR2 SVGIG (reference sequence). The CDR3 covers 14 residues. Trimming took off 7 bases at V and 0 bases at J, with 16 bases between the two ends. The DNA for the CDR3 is TGTGCCTCGGAGAGGAAGGGAGGCTCCTACGAGCAGTACTTC. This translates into CASERKGGSYEQYF.

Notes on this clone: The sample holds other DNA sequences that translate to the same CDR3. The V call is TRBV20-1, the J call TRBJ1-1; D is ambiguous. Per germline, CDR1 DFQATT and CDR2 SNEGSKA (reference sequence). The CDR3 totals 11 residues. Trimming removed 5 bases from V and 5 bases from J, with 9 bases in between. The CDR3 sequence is CSASDSTEAFF. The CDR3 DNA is TGCAGTGCTTCGGACTCAACTGAAGCTTTCTTT.

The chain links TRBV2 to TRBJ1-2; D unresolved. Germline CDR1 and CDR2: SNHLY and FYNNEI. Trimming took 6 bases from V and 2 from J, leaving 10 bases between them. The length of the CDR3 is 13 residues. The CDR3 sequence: CASRLDENYGYTF. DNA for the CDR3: TGTGCCAGCAGGTTAGACGAAAACTATGGCTACACCTTC. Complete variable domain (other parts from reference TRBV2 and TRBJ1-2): EPEVTQTPSHQVTQMGQEVILRCVPISNHLYFYWYRQILGQKVEFLVSFYNNEISEKSEIFDDQFSVERPDGSNFTLKIRSTKLEDSAMYFCASRLDENYGYTFGSGTRLTVV.

The DNA for the CDR3 is TGTGCCAGCAGCTTTGGGTACATTCAGTACTTC. This encodes CASSFGYIQYF. This sequence joins TRBV13 and TRBJ2-4; D not resolved. V lost 3 bases, J lost 8 bases, and 5 bases lay in between. The CDR3 length is 11 residues. CDR1 and CDR2 (germline): PRHDT, FYEKMQ (reference sequence).